Below, 12 T cell receptor beta chains from the same sample are listed, as sequenced in a study of CD8+CD57+ T cells in acquired aplastic anemia. CD8+CD57+ cell expansion, shown by flow cytometry, had occurred in the patients selected for sequencing. Researchers used genomic DNA as the template to profile TCR beta VDJ and CDR3. TCRdb independently ran MiXCR on the reads; one entry per CDR3 protein. The sample contains about 180,000 distinct CDR3 sequences, around 50% of which appear only once. Sequenced: sorted CD4+, CD8+, or CD8+CD57+ T cells (not recorded which) from PBMCs. The receptor set was obtained from a human donor with aplastic anemia.

The chain joins TRBV29-1 to TRBJ2-7; D unresolved. Germline V gene lookup returns CDR1 SQVTM and CDR2 ANQGSEA. The CDR3 is made up of 13 amino acids. Trimming took off 6 bases at V and 2 bases at J, with 14 bases between the two ends. The CDR3 DNA is TGCAGCGTAAGGATGGACGGCGCCTACGAGCAGTACTTC. Its protein product is CSVRMDGAYEQYF.

The genes are TRBV19 and TRBJ2-2, with D possibly being TRBD1 (6 bases). Between the trimmed V and J ends, which lost 7 bases and 8 bases, there was a span of 14 bases. Germline V gene lookup returns CDR1 LNHDA and CDR2 SQIVND (reference sequence). CDR3 size: 13 residues. CDR3 bases: TGTGCCAGTACCCAACAGGGCTCGGGGGAGCTGTTTTTT. It specifies CASTQQGSGELFF.

This clonotype was seen ten or more times. This sequence joins TRBV2 and TRBJ1-1; 9 nucleotides agree with TRBD1. With V trimmed by 5 bases and J by 0 bases, 1 base remained unmatched. The CDR3 consists of 14 residues. Germline CDR1 is SNHLY and CDR2 is FYNNEI. The CDR3 DNA is TGTGCCAGCAGTAGGACAGGGGTGAACACTGAAGCTTTCTTT. Translated: CASSRTGVNTEAFF.

The chain combines TRBV19 with TRBJ2-3; perhaps TRBD1 as D (6 bases). CDR3 size: 14 residues. Germline V CDR1 and CDR2: LNHDA, SQIVND (reference sequence). The V end was cut by 7 bases, the J end by 5 bases, with 16 bases between. The CDR3 protein is CASTRGGELDTQYF. The CDR3, as DNA: TGTGCCAGTACCAGGGGCGGCGAATTAGATACGCAGTATTTT.

This clonotype has a count of ten or more. The CDR3 loop reads CASSYGGTGSGGELFF. CDR3 sequence (DNA): TGCGCCAGCAGCTACGGGGGGACAGGGAGTGGCGGGGAGCTGTTTTTT. V and J are TRBV5-1 and TRBJ2-2, with 9 nucleotides matching TRBD1. V was clipped by 3 bases and J by 7 bases; unmatched bases: 10. Germline CDR1 SGHRS, CDR2 YFSETQ. The CDR3 is made up of 16 amino acids.

This clonotype occurred once. In DNA, the CDR3 is TGCAGTGCTAGACTAGCGGTCCCCTACGAGCAGTACTTC. This gives the protein CSARLAVPYEQYF. The chain links TRBV20-1 to TRBJ2-7; 7 bases line up with TRBD2. There are 13 residues in the CDR3. Germline values: CDR1 DFQATT, CDR2 SNEGSKA (reference sequence). The trim removed 2 bases at V and 2 bases at J, leaving 3 bases unmatched.

This clonotype was detected only a few times. The chain couples TRBV7-3 to TRBJ2-7; D not resolved. Germline CDR1 SGHTA, CDR2 FQGTGA. The CDR3 loop spans 14 amino acids. The V gene lost 1 base and the J gene lost 0 bases, with 7 bases spanning the gap. The chain's CDR3 is CASSLNGYSYEQYF. CDR3 nucleotides: TGTGCCAGCAGCTTAAACGGATACTCCTACGAGCAGTACTTC.

The chain links TRBV25-1 to TRBJ1-2; weak D call: TRBD1 (6 bases). CDR3 size: 15 residues. CDR1 is MGHDK and CDR2 is SYGVNS in the germline V gene. V was shortened by 7 bases and J by 2 bases, with 17 bases between the two germline ends. CDR3 amino acids: CASTPYVQGNYGYTF. CDR3 nucleotides: TGTGCCAGCACCCCCTACGTTCAGGGGAACTATGGCTACACCTTC.

This clonotype turned up a few times. This chain uses TRBV5-5 with TRBJ1-6; the D is unclear. The CDR3 totals 14 residues. Germline V gene lookup returns CDR1 SGHKS and CDR2 YYEKEE (reference sequence). V lost 0 bases, J lost 10 bases, and 11 bases lay in between. The CDR3 DNA reads as TGTGCCAGCAGCTTGGAGGTGGGAATCTCACCCCTCCACTTT. As protein: CASSLEVGISPLHF.

V gene TRBV18 combines with J gene TRBJ1-2; D uncertain. Germline lookup yields CDR1 KGHSH and CDR2 LQKENI. V gave up 5 bases and J gave up 6 bases, with 7 bases separating them. The CDR3 is 11 residues long. CDR3 DNA sequence: TGTGCCAGCTCAGCGACGGATGGCTACACCTTC. Translated: CASSATDGYTF.

V and J are TRBV7-9 and TRBJ1-2, with D possibly being TRBD1 (5 bases). Per the germline V gene, CDR1 is SEHNR and CDR2 is FQNEAQ (reference sequence). The V end lost 5 bases, the J end lost 8 bases, and 12 bases lay between the germline ends. This CDR3 is 12 amino acids long. The CDR3 DNA sequence: TGTGCCAGCAGCCGGGCAGGGAGCGGCTACACCTTC. Translating it yields CASSRAGSGYTF.

The genes are TRBV29-1 and TRBJ2-1; 7 bases match TRBD2. This CDR3 contains 14 residues. Per the germline V gene, CDR1 is SQVTM and CDR2 is ANQGSEA. V trimming: 2 bases; J trimming: 7 bases; junction bases outside the gene matches: 8. The CDR3 bases are TGCAGCGTTGAACGCGCGACTAGCAGGAATGAGCAGTTCTTC. Protein: CSVERATSRNEQFF.